One and the same sample provided the 25 T cell receptor beta chains below, sequenced in a study of cytomegalovirus exposure and HLA in healthy donors. The PCR was carried out with 60 Vbeta primers and 13 Jbeta primers. The data were produced by immunoSEQ multiplex PCR, yet TCRdb's version contains in-frame clones alone and is incomplete. The table includes fewer than 200,000 clones, around 86% detected once. Sequencing was carried out using PBMCs. Receptors originate from a male donor in good health and CMV-seronegative.

This clone was detected a few times. The V call is TRBV6-5, the J call TRBJ1-3; D may be TRBD1 (5 bases). V dropped 0 bases and J dropped 0 bases, with 6 bases sitting between them. This CDR3 region has 15 residues. Germline values: CDR1 MNHEY, CDR2 SVGAGI. The CDR3 nucleotides are TGTGCCAGCAGTTACTCGACAGACTCTGGAAACACCATATATTTT. Residues: CASSYSTDSGNTIYF.

The chain couples TRBV5-1 to TRBJ2-6, with D perhaps TRBD2 (7 bases). CDR3 length equals 16 residues. Per the germline V gene, CDR1 is SGHRS and CDR2 is YFSETQ. V lost 1 base and J 2 bases, leaving 10 bases between the germline ends. Written as DNA, the CDR3 is TGCGCCAGCAGCTTGCGGGGGGCGACTGGGGCCAACGTCCTGACTTTC. It codes for CASSLRGATGANVLTF.

The rearrangement joins TRBV19 to TRBJ1-5; D is unclear. The germline V gene has CDR1 LNHDA and CDR2 SQIVND (reference sequence). Trimming stripped 1 base from V and 1 base from J, with 5 bases between. The CDR3 loop spans 14 amino acids. The CDR3 protein is CASSIGPSNQPQHF. In DNA, the CDR3 is TGTGCCAGTAGTATAGGGCCGAGCAATCAGCCCCAGCATTTT.

The chain combines TRBV5-4 with TRBJ2-3, with D maybe TRBD1 (6 bases). CDR3 length: 13 amino acids. V was cut by 4 bases and J by 5 bases, with 11 bases left in between. Per germline, CDR1 SGHNT and CDR2 YYREEE (reference sequence). For the CDR3, the DNA is TGTGCCAGCAGCCTACAGGGTCAAGATACGCAGTATTTT. It yields the protein CASSLQGQDTQYF.

This clone has only a few counts. The CDR3 region has the DNA TGCGCCAGCAGCTCGCAGGGTACTAATGAAAAACTGTTTTTT. Its translation is CASSSQGTNEKLFF. This sequence joins TRBV5-1 and TRBJ1-4, with TRBD1 as a possible D gene (5 bases). Trimming pared 3 bases from V and 2 bases from J, leaving 8 bases between. The CDR3 spans 14 residues. Germline lookup yields CDR1 SGHRS and CDR2 YFSETQ. Based on the CDR3 plus reference TRBV5-1 and TRBJ1-4, the full variable domain is KAGVTQTPRYLIKTRGQQVTLSCSPISGHRSVSWYQQTPGQGLQFLFEYFSETQRNKGNFPGRFSGRQFSNSRSEMNVSTLELGDSALYLCASSSQGTNEKLFFGSGTQLSVL.

The chain carries TRBV5-4 and TRBJ2-7; tentative D call: TRBD2 (6 bases). Trimming shortened V by 4 bases and J by 3 bases, and 23 bases separated the two germline ends. From germline, CDR1 is SGHNT and CDR2 YYREEE (reference sequence). The CDR3 covers 17 residues. For the CDR3, the DNA is TGTGCCAGCAGCCACGGTGGGCAGGCGGGAAAAAGCTACGAGCAGTACTTC. Translating it yields CASSHGGQAGKSYEQYF. Based on the CDR3 plus reference TRBV5-4 and TRBJ2-7, the full variable domain is ETGVTQSPTHLIKTRGQQVTLRCSSQSGHNTVSWYQQALGQGPQFIFQYYREEENGRGNFPPRFSGLQFPNYSSELNVNALELDDSALYLCASSHGGQAGKSYEQYFGPGTRLTVT.

The rearrangement joins TRBV5-1 to TRBJ1-2; 8 positions match TRBD1. The CDR3 extends over 16 amino acids. With V trimmed by 4 bases and J by 4 bases, 12 bases remained unmatched. Germline loops: CDR1 SGHRS, CDR2 YFSETQ. CDR3: CASSLNEGQAAYGYTF. In nucleotides, the CDR3 is TGCGCCAGCAGCCTTAATGAGGGACAGGCCGCCTATGGCTACACCTTC. Looking up the rest from reference TRBV5-1 and TRBJ1-2 gives the full variable domain: KAGVTQTPRYLIKTRGQQVTLSCSPISGHRSVSWYQQTPGQGLQFLFEYFSETQRNKGNFPGRFSGRQFSNSRSEMNVSTLELGDSALYLCASSLNEGQAAYGYTFGSGTRLTVV.

The V and J genes are TRBV7-2 and TRBJ2-7; 9 nucleotides agree with TRBD2. V lost 4 bases to trimming and J lost 4 bases; unmatched junction nucleotides: 8. This CDR3 is 15 amino acids long. CDR1 is SGHTA, CDR2 FQGNSA, per germline. The CDR3 DNA reads TGTGCCAGCAGCTGGTCTAGCGGGGAAGTATACGAGCAGTACTTC. Its protein product is CASSWSSGEVYEQYF.

The V and J genes are TRBV7-9 and TRBJ2-3, with 9 bases aligning to TRBD2. This CDR3 comprises 19 residues. Trimming at V came to 5 bases and at J to 4 bases, leaving 19 bases not matched to a gene. From germline, CDR1 is SEHNR and CDR2 FQNEAQ (reference sequence). DNA for the CDR3: TGTGCCAGCAGCCTTAGGAGGGGATCCGGGACTAGCTCCCCAGATACGCAGTATTTT. Amino acid sequence: CASSLRRGSGTSSPDTQYF.

The J gene is TRBJ1-2, the V gene TRBV27; D not resolved. Between the trimmed V and J ends, which lost 5 bases and 4 bases, there was a span of 17 bases. CDR1 is MNHEY and CDR2 is SMNVEV in the germline V gene (reference sequence). The CDR3 has 15 amino acids. The CDR3 bases are TGTGCCAGCAGTCGGTCGGGGAGGGCAAGCTATGGCTACACCTTC. Protein product: CASSRSGRASYGYTF.

The rearrangement links TRBV12-5 to TRBJ2-3; tentative D call: TRBD1 (6 bases). The V gene lost 1 base and the J gene lost 4 bases, with 12 bases spanning the gap. From germline, CDR1 is LGHNT and CDR2 FRNRAP. The CDR3 has 15 residues. The CDR3 sequence: CASGLAQGFADTQYF. CDR3 DNA sequence: TGTGCTAGTGGTTTGGCACAGGGTTTTGCAGATACGCAGTATTTT. The full variable domain, with the rest looked up from reference TRBV12-5 and TRBJ2-3, is DARVTQTPRHKVTEMGQEVTMRCQPILGHNTVFWYRQTMMQGLELLAYFRNRAPLDDSGMPKDRFSAEMPDATLATLKIQPSEPRDSAVYFCASGLAQGFADTQYFGPGTRLTVL.

The rearrangement uses TRBV30 and TRBJ2-3, with TRBD2 matching over 9 bases. Germline values: CDR1 GTSNPN, CDR2 SVGIG (reference sequence). Trimming cost V 3 bases and J 6 bases; bases outside gene matches: 10. The CDR3 contains 15 residues. Here the CDR3 reads CAWRLTSGYADTQYF. CDR3 nucleotide sequence: TGTGCCTGGAGGCTGACTAGCGGTTATGCGGATACGCAGTATTTT.

The chain has TRBV11-2 and TRBJ2-7; D possibly corresponds to TRBD1 (5 bases). This CDR3 contains 16 residues. CDR1 and CDR2 (germline): SGHAT, FQNNGV. Trimming removed 2 bases at V and 6 bases at J, with 20 bases between. CDR3 in DNA: TGTGCCAGCAGCTTACTAACAGGAGAGTTAATCAGCGAGCAGTACTTC. It encodes CASSLLTGELISEQYF. Variable domain in full (rest from reference TRBV11-2 and TRBJ2-7): EAGVAQSPRYKIIEKRQSVAFWCNPISGHATLYWYQQILGQGPKLLIQFQNNGVVDDSQLPKDRFSAERLKGVDSTLKIQPAKLEDSAVYLCASSLLTGELISEQYFGPGTRLTVT.

V is TRBV7-8 and J is TRBJ1-1; D gene ambiguous. V lost 7 bases, J lost 12 bases, and 21 bases lay in between. Germline CDR1 reads SGHVS; CDR2 reads FQNEAQ. This CDR3 comprises 13 residues. The CDR3 is CASTEDWSVSTFF. The CDR3 DNA follows: TGTGCCAGCACTGAGGACTGGTCGGTTAGTACTTTCTTT. The whole variable domain, filled in from reference TRBV7-8 and TRBJ1-1, reads GAGVSQSPRYKVAKRGQDVALRCDPISGHVSLFWYQQALGQGPEFLTYFQNEAQLDKSGLPSDRFFAERPEGSVSTLKIQRTQQEDSAVYLCASTEDWSVSTFFGQGTRLTVV.

The rearrangement links TRBV4-1 to TRBJ2-7; 8 nucleotides align to TRBD2. V shed 3 bases and J 6 bases; nucleotides not matched to a gene: 13. Germline lookup yields CDR1 MGHRA and CDR2 YSYEKL. The CDR3 consists of 16 residues. The CDR3 region has the DNA TGCGCCAGCAGCCAGGGCCCGGGACTAGTAGGTTCCGAGCAGTACTTC. Encoded protein: CASSQGPGLVGSEQYF.

The rearrangement joins TRBV18 to TRBJ1-2; 9 nucleotides line up with TRBD1. CDR1 KGHSH and CDR2 LQKENI come from the germline V gene. V dropped 3 bases and J dropped 8; count of bases not matched to a gene: 7. This CDR3 spans 14 amino acids. The CDR3: CASSPRDRVGGYTF. The CDR3 nucleotides are TGTGCCAGCTCACCTCGGGACAGGGTGGGCGGCTACACCTTC.

As regards this clone: One end of the junction does not line up with germline, which may come from a read error. This rearrangement joins TRBV5-3 to TRBJ2-7; the D gene is possibly TRBD2 (7 bases). TRBV5-3 is an ORF for which the function is uncertain. This CDR3 is 11 amino acids long. The CDR3 DNA is TGTGCCAGAAGCTTGGTCGGGGGGCCCCACTTC. Residues: CARSLVGGPHF.

The chain uses TRBV2 and TRBJ1-5; weak D call: TRBD1 (5 bases). V gave up 4 bases and J gave up 5 bases, with 6 bases separating them. Germline V gives CDR1 SNHLY, CDR2 FYNNEI. This CDR3 is 12 amino acids long. Here the CDR3 DNA reads TGTGCCAGCAGTGCGGGGGATCAGCCCCAGCATTTT. This codes for CASSAGDQPQHF. Drawing the rest from reference TRBV2 and TRBJ1-5, the complete variable domain is EPEVTQTPSHQVTQMGQEVILRCVPISNHLYFYWYRQILGQKVEFLVSFYNNEISEKSEIFDDQFSVERPDGSNFTLKIRSTKLEDSAMYFCASSAGDQPQHFGDGTRLSIL.

This clone was found a few times. The chain has TRBV6-6 and TRBJ1-2; 8 bases line up with TRBD1. Germline V lookup: CDR1 MNHNY, CDR2 SVGAGI (reference sequence). The CDR3 is 15 residues long. Unmatched junction bases numbered 8, after V lost 0 bases and J lost 8 bases. The CDR3 protein is CASSYSRTGRVGYTF. In DNA form, the CDR3 reads TGTGCCAGCAGTTACTCCCGGACAGGGAGGGTAGGCTACACCTTC.

The chain is built from TRBV7-9 and TRBJ1-5; 10 nucleotides match TRBD1. The CDR3 totals 16 residues. The J segment lost 3 bases and the V segment lost 5 bases, leaving 7 bases of the junction unmatched. The germline V gene encodes CDR1 SEHNR and CDR2 FQNEAQ (reference sequence). This CDR3 reads CASSDGTGVINQPQHF. CDR3 coding DNA: TGTGCCAGCAGCGACGGGACAGGGGTAATCAATCAGCCCCAGCATTTT.

J is TRBJ2-5 and V is TRBV6-5; D is perhaps TRBD1 (5 bases). V lost 5 bases and J 2 bases, leaving 9 bases between the germline ends. Germline CDR1 reads MNHEY; CDR2 reads SVGAGI. The length of the CDR3 is 13 residues. The CDR3 reads CASSVRQQETQYF. The CDR3 bases are TGTGCCAGCAGTGTAAGACAGCAAGAGACCCAGTACTTC.

The chain employs TRBV10-3 and TRBJ1-2, with 8 bases that match TRBD1. Per the germline V gene, CDR1 is ENHRY and CDR2 is SYGVKD. CDR3 length: 15 amino acids. V was clipped by 10 bases and J by 3 bases; unmatched bases: 13. The CDR3, as DNA: TGTGCCACACGAGTCTGGTACAGGGGGGACTATGGCTACACCTTC. Protein sequence: CATRVWYRGDYGYTF.

This chain links TRBV11-2 with TRBJ2-5, with 8 bases lining up with TRBD1. The J call could be wrong; TRBJ2-7 is a better fit for the DNA end. Germline V CDR1 and CDR2: SGHAT, FQNNGV. The CDR3 has 13 amino acids. The CDR3 here is CASSSGQGNEQYF. The CDR3 bases are TGTGCCAGCAGCTCAGGACAGGGAAACGAGCAGTACTTC.

This sequence joins TRBV16 and TRBJ1-1; D possibly corresponds to TRBD1 (5 bases). V was cut by 0 bases and J by 3 bases, with 11 bases left in between. The CDR3 covers 15 residues. The germline V gene has CDR1 KGHSY and CDR2 FQNENV. The CDR3 protein is CASSQSGRGDTEAFF. CDR3 nucleotide sequence: TGTGCCAGCAGCCAATCGGGACGGGGGGACACTGAAGCTTTCTTT.

The gene calls are TRBV5-5 and TRBJ2-5, with a weak D call TRBD1 (6 bases). The CDR3 is 16 residues long. Looked up from germline, CDR1 is SGHKS and CDR2 is YYEKEE (reference sequence). Deletions cut 4 bases from V and 2 bases from J, with 18 bases between. The CDR3 is CASSRSRTVIQETQYF. The CDR3 bases are TGTGCCAGCAGCCGTTCTCGGACAGTGATTCAAGAGACCCAGTACTTC. Full variable domain (missing parts from reference TRBV5-5 and TRBJ2-5): DAGVTQSPTHLIKTRGQQVTLRCSPISGHKSVSWYQQVLGQGPQFIFQYYEKEERGRGNFPDRFSARQFPNYSSELNVNALLLGDSALYLCASSRSRTVIQETQYFGPGTRLLVL.